This TCR beta chain emerged from a study of blood T cell repertoires in COVID-19. CDR1 is ENHRY and CDR2 is SYGVKD in the germline V gene. The CDR3 has 11 amino acids. V lost 10 bases to trimming and J lost 2 bases, with 9 bases between them. Produced via immunoSEQ multiplex PCR; TCRdb's table is partial and in-frame only. The sample consists of 150,000 to 200,000 clones, 82% of them appearing once. This clone was seen a single time. This TCR derives from a woman in her fifties or sixties with acute COVID-19. Sequenced: PBMCs or T cells enriched from blood (not recorded which). The genes are TRBV10-3 and TRBJ2-7; possible D gene TRBD2, 6 bases. The CDR3 here is CATGGTYEQYF. CDR3 nucleotide sequence: TGTGCCACCGGAGGGACCTACGAGCAGTACTTC.